Many counts were recorded for the clone carrying this T cell receptor (beta chain). The antigen remains undetermined. The diagnostic basis comprised clinical symptoms, serum thyroxine and TRAb, thyroid ultrasound and orbital computed tomography. The data originate from a study of T cells in Graves' hyperthyroidism and ophthalmopathy. TCR beta CDR3 sequences were amplified from RNA transcripts. HTBI primers were employed in a first-round RT-PCR of the TCR CDR3. In TCRdb, the multiplex PCR reads were re-called with MiXCR into one record per CDR3 protein. The sample shows about 540,000 distinct CDR3 sequences, approximately 44% of them seen only once. Study results and caveats: By a 13 V-J model, ophthalmopathy was set apart from stable hyperthyroidism.

CDR1 is SGHDT and CDR2 is YYEEEE in the germline V gene. V dropped 4 bases and J dropped 3 bases, with 14 bases sitting between them. CDR3 length equals 14 residues. The sample taken for sequencing was peripheral blood or thyroid tissue (not recorded which). This chain links TRBV5-6 with TRBJ2-7; no clear D. The source is a woman under 30 with Graves' hyperthyroidism. The CDR3 spells CASSPIVGGYEQYF. Here the CDR3 DNA reads TGTGCCAGCAGCCCAATAGTGGGTGGCTACGAGCAGTACTTC.